Below, one TCR beta chain is given with its context. Its antigen remains unidentified. This entry belongs to a study of monozygotic twins with inflammatory bowel disease. General study points: Support was lacking for any single strong IBD-associated signal or clonotype. IBD patients displayed reduced TCRbeta diversity (inverse Simpson) when set against healthy co-twins.

The UMIs carried a 6-nucleotide sample barcode, and they were added by template switching. The study subjected TCRalpha and TCRbeta cDNA to two nested PCRs of 16 and 9 cycles. TCRdb re-called the 5' RACE reads and shows each CDR3 protein once, DNA omitted. In total, the table holds about 380,000 distinct CDR3 sequences. The CDR3 length is 16 residues. Germline V gives CDR1 SGHTA, CDR2 FQGNSA. The TCR comes from a human donor with ulcerative colitis or Crohn's disease, or a healthy co-twin of an affected twin (not recorded which). The V call is TRBV7-2, the J call TRBJ2-7; TCRdb's D call of TRBD1 is untestable without DNA. The source material was blood. CDR3 in amino acids: CASSLAATGRTYEQYF.